A selection of T cell receptor beta chains follows, all from one sample in a study of blood T cell repertoires in COVID-19. Measured with immunoSEQ multiplex PCR; TCRdb has only the in-frame clones, and not every one. The data contain roughly 110,000 clones, under 90% of them seen just once; the ten biggest clones take up 11% to 15%. Source material: peripheral blood. Receptors originate from a woman in her sixties with acute or convalescent COVID-19. The CDR3 runs from the conserved cysteine through the conserved F or W. Each record gives: clone size, J gene, CDR3 length, D gene, V gene, CDR3 protein, CDR3 DNA. D genes are given only for firm matches. Rows give clone size only sometimes, using once, few, many, or a class for an expanded clone.

- | TRBJ2-1 | 15 | - | TRBV9 | CASSVEGAGYNEQFF | TGTGCCAGCAGCGTAGAAGGCGCAGGATACAATGAGCAGTTCTTC
- | TRBJ1-3 | 13 | - | TRBV14 | CASSQDRGNTIYF | TGTGCCAGCAGCCAAGATCGTGGAAACACCATATATTTT
- | TRBJ1-6 | 15 | TRBD1 | TRBV27 | CASRTRQGANSPLHF | TGTGCCAGCAGGACCCGACAGGGGGCCAATTCACCCCTCCACTTT
- | TRBJ2-1 | 16 | TRBD2 | TRBV28 | CASNSAGGSFYNEQFF | TGTGCCAGCAACTCAGCGGGAGGGTCCTTCTACAATGAGCAGTTCTTC
- | TRBJ2-5 | 14 | - | TRBV7-2 | CASSSGTSKETQYF | TGTGCCAGCAGCTCGGGGACAAGCAAAGAGACCCAGTACTTC
- | TRBJ1-2 | 13 | - | TRBV27 | CASSKRGGYGYTF | TGTGCCAGCAGTAAACGGGGTGGCTATGGCTACACCTTC
- | TRBJ1-1 | 11 | - | TRBV29-1 | CSGTDSTEAFF | TGCAGCGGTACAGATTCAACTGAAGCTTTCTTT
once | TRBJ1-1 | 13 | TRBD1 | TRBV2 | CASRDRENTEAFF | TGTGCCAGCAGGGACAGGGAAAACACTGAAGCTTTCTTT
- | TRBJ1-2 | 14 | - | TRBV28 | CASSSPRGRDGYTF | TGTGCCAGCAGTTCCCCTAGAGGTCGTGACGGCTACACCTTC
- | TRBJ2-7 | 15 | - | TRBV27 | CASSLTGFDSYEQYF | TGTGCCAGCAGTTTAACCGGGTTCGACTCCTACGAGCAGTACTTC
few | TRBJ2-7 | 15 | - | TRBV6-5 | CASSRWEGESYEQYF | TGTGCCAGCAGCCGGTGGGAGGGGGAGTCCTACGAGCAGTACTTC
- | TRBJ2-7 | 16 | - | TRBV3-1/TRBV3-2 | CASSQELGMPGDEQYF | TGTGCCAGCAGCCAAGAACTAGGGATGCCAGGTGACGAGCAGTACTTC
- | TRBJ2-1 | 16 | - | TRBV5-1 | CASSLGAGNIYNEQFF | TGCGCCAGCAGCTTGGGGGCAGGGAACATCTACAATGAGCAGTTCTTC